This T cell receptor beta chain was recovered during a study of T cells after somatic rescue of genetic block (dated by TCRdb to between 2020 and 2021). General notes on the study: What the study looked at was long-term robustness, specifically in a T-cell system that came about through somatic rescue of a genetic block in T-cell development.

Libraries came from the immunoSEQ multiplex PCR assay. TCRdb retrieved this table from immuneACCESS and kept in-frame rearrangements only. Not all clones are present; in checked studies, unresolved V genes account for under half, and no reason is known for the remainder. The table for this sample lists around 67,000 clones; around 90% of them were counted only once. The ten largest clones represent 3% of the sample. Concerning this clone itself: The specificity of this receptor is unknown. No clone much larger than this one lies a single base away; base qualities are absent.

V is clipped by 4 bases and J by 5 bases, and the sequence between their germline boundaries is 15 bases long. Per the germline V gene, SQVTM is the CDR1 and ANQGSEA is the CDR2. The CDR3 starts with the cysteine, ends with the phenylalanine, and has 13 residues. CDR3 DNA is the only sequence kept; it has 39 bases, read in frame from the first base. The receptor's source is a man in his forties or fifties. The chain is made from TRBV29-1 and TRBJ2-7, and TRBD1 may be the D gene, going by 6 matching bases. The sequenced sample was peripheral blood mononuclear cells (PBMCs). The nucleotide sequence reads TGCAGCGTTGCGAGCAGGGGTCTCGACGAGCAGTACTTC. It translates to CSVASRGLDEQYF.